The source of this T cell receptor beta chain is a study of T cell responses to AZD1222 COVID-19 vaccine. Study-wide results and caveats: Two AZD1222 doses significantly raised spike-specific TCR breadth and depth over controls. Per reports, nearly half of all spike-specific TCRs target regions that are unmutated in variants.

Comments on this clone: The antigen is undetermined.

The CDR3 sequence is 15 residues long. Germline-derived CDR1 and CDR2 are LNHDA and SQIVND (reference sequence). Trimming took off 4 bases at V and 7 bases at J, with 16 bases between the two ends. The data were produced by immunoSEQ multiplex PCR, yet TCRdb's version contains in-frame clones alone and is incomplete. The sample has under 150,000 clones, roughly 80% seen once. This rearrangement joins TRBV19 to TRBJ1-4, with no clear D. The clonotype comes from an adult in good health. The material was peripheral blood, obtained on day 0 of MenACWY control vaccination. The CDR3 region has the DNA TGTGCCAGTAGTACCCCGACCGGGAGGAGTGAAAAACTGTTTTTT. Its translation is CASSTPTGRSEKLFF.